This T cell receptor beta chain was documented in a study of blood T cell repertoires in COVID-19. About the study: COVID-19 samples from acute and convalescent phases originated in the United States, Italy and Spain. PBMCs, B-cell-depleted T cells, or T cells provided the cDNA or gDNA that made up the material.

The CDR3 contains 19 residues. V was shortened by 0 bases and J by 5 bases, with 22 bases between the two germline ends. Germline V gene lookup returns CDR1 SEHNR and CDR2 FQNEAQ (reference sequence). The table came from immunoSEQ multiplex PCR; TCRdb's copy has only in-frame clones and leaves some out. The sample has about 80,000 clones; around 90% are singletons. The sample was peripheral blood. This receptor was identified in a woman older than 75 with active or convalescent COVID-19. The chain combines TRBV7-9 with TRBJ1-4; D not resolved. The CDR3 region is CASSLARGGAVTYNEKLFF. The CDR3 nucleotides are TGTGCCAGCAGCTTAGCTCGGGGTGGAGCGGTGACCTACAATGAAAAACTGTTTTTT. Filled out from reference TRBV7-9 and TRBJ1-4, the complete variable domain reads DTGVSQNPRHKITKRGQNVTFRCDPISEHNRLYWYRQTLGQGPEFLTYFQNEAQLEKSRLLSDRFSAERPKGSFSTLEIQRTEQGDSAMYLCASSLARGGAVTYNEKLFFGSGTQLSVL.